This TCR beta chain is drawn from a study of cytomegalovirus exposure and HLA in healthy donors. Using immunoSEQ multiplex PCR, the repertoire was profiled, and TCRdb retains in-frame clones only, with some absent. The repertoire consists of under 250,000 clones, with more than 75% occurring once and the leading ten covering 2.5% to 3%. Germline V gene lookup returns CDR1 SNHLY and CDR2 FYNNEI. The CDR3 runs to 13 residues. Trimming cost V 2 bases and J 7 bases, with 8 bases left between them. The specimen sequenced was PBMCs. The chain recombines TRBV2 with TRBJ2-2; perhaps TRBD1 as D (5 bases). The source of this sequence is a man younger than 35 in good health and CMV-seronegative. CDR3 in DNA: TGTGCCAGCAGTGAAACCCAGGGCGGGGAGCTGTTTTTT. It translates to CASSETQGGELFF.